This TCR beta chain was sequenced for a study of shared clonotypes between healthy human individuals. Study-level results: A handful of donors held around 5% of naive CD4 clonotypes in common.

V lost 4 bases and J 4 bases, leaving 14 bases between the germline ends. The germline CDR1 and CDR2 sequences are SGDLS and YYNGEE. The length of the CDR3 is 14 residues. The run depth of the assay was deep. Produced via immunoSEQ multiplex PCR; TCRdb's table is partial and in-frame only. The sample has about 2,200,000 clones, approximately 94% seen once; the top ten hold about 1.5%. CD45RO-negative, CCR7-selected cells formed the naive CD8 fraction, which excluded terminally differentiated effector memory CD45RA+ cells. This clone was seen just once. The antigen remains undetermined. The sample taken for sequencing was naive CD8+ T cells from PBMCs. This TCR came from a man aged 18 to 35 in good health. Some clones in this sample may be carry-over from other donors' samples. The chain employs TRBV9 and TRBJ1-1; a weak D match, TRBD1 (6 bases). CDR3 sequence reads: CASSYTGGGTEAFF. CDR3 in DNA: TGTGCCAGCAGCTATACCGGAGGGGGCACTGAAGCTTTCTTT.